Listed below are T cell receptor beta chains from one sample, sequenced in a study of blood T cell repertoires in COVID-19. The repertoire was sequenced with immunoSEQ multiplex PCR; TCRdb's copy has only in-frame clones and lacks some. Of about 300,000 clones listed, around 82% are singletons. Sequenced input: peripheral blood. All receptors derive from a woman in her forties or fifties with acute or convalescent COVID-19. The CDR3 runs from the conserved cysteine through the conserved F or W. The order of the fields is CDR3 protein, V gene, J gene.

CDR3 protein: CASSDRQGNTNEKLFF
V gene: TRBV19
J gene: TRBJ1-4

CDR3 protein: CASSGDSYEQYF
V gene: TRBV2
J gene: TRBJ2-7

CDR3 protein: CASSGLFTGELFF
V gene: TRBV2
J gene: TRBJ2-2

CDR3 protein: CASSDSRGQNNQPQHF
V gene: TRBV6-4
J gene: TRBJ1-5

CDR3 protein: CASGLWDRGAQPQHF
V gene: TRBV12-5
J gene: TRBJ1-5

CDR3 protein: CASSVAGQGHYEQYF
V gene: TRBV2
J gene: TRBJ2-7

CDR3 protein: CASSAQGARNSPLHF
V gene: TRBV19
J gene: TRBJ1-6

CDR3 protein: CASTLSSQGAYGYTF
V gene: TRBV19
J gene: TRBJ1-2

CDR3 protein: CASSSRRVAGGSYEQYF
V gene: TRBV5-4
J gene: TRBJ2-7

CDR3 protein: CASRRGLGDTGELFF
V gene: TRBV3-1/TRBV3-2
J gene: TRBJ2-2

CDR3 protein: CASSISAGGYSNQPQHF
V gene: TRBV19
J gene: TRBJ1-5

CDR3 protein: CASSAQGNQPQHF
V gene: TRBV2
J gene: TRBJ1-5

CDR3 protein: CAISEGDRGNQPQHF
V gene: TRBV10-3
J gene: TRBJ1-5

CDR3 protein: CASSLQNPTGGTQPQHF
V gene: TRBV7-8
J gene: TRBJ1-5

CDR3 protein: CASSPQSLQPQHF
V gene: TRBV7-2
J gene: TRBJ1-5

CDR3 protein: CASSQYGLQGTTDTQYF
V gene: TRBV3-1/TRBV3-2
J gene: TRBJ2-3

CDR3 protein: CASSLTAPGEGEQYF
V gene: TRBV5-1
J gene: TRBJ2-7